These T cell receptor beta chains were read from a single sample in a study of cytomegalovirus exposure and HLA in healthy donors. Sequenced by immunoSEQ multiplex PCR; TCRdb stores in-frame clones only, minus some. The sample lists some 140,000 clones, more than 60% occurring once. The sequencing sample was made of PBMCs. These receptors all come from a woman between 45 and 65 years old in good health and CMV-seropositive. CDR3s include the opening cysteine and the closing phenylalanine or tryptophan. D genes are given only for firm matches. Clone size is given for some rows only: seen once, a few or many times, or a class if the clone is expanded.

J,size,V,D,CDR3,DNA
TRBJ1-1,few,TRBV7-2,NA,CASSLVATGTDVTFF,NA
TRBJ1-2,NA,TRBV10-3,NA,CAISGTVNYGYTF,TGTGCCATCAGTGGAACAGTGAACTATGGCTACACCTTC
TRBJ1-1,NA,TRBV28,TRBD1,CASSPPDRGPFF,TGTGCCAGCAGTCCCCCCGACAGGGGGCCTTTCTTT
TRBJ1-1,NA,TRBV28,TRBD1,CASSPNRGGWTEAFF,TGTGCCAGCAGTCCCAACAGGGGGGGGTGGACTGAAGCTTTCTTT
TRBJ2-7,NA,TRBV5-1,TRBD2,CASSGTSGGYEQYF,TGCGCCAGCAGCGGAACTAGCGGGGGGTACGAGCAGTACTTC
TRBJ1-1,NA,TRBV9,NA,CASSEGGTPRGAFF,TGTGCCAGCAGCGAGGGAGGGACTCCGAGGGGGGCTTTCTTT
TRBJ2-3,NA,TRBV7-8,TRBD2,CASSLPLYSGGNTDTQYF,TGTGCCAGCAGCTTGCCCCTGTATAGCGGGGGTAACACAGATACGCAGTATTTT
TRBJ2-5,NA,TRBV19,TRBD1,CATSEGQGVETQYF,TGTGCCACCTCCGAGGGGCAGGGGGTAGAGACCCAGTACTTC
TRBJ2-1,NA,TRBV7-7,TRBD2,CASSLEGGGYNEQFF,TGTGCTAGCAGCTTAGAGGGCGGGGGGTACAATGAGCAGTTCTTC
TRBJ1-2,NA,TRBV29-1,NA,CSVIGQGRDGYTF,TGCAGCGTCATAGGCCAGGGGAGGGACGGCTACACCTTC
TRBJ2-1,NA,TRBV5-1,TRBD1,CASSSGQAYEQFF,TGCGCCAGCAGTTCCGGACAGGCCTATGAGCAGTTCTTC
TRBJ2-5,once,TRBV5-5,TRBD1,CASSLQGQETQYF,TGTGCCAGCAGCCTACAGGGGCAAGAGACCCAGTACTTC
TRBJ1-2,NA,TRBV14,TRBD1,CASSPRQGMAYGYTF,TGTGCCAGCAGCCCGAGACAGGGGATGGCTTATGGCTACACCTTC
TRBJ1-1,NA,TRBV5-4,NA,CASSPSRFTRSEAFF,TGTGCCAGCAGCCCCTCGAGGTTTACTCGGTCTGAAGCTTTCTTT
TRBJ2-3,NA,TRBV2,NA,CASSYSGGTSTDTQYF,TGTGCCAGCAGCTACTCGGGGGGCACTAGCACAGATACGCAGTATTTT
TRBJ2-3,NA,TRBV7-3,TRBD2,CASSSSGGLGTDTQYF,TGTGCCAGCAGCTCTAGCGGGGGGCTCGGGACAGATACGCAGTATTTT
TRBJ1-2,once,TRBV29-1,TRBD1,CSVDTVGQGISYTF,TGCAGCGTTGATACGGTGGGACAGGGAATTAGCTACACCTTC
TRBJ1-6,NA,TRBV10-3,NA,CAISESGGDSPLHF,TGTGCCATCAGTGAGTCGGGCGGGGATTCACCCCTCCACTTT
TRBJ1-5,NA,TRBV9,TRBD1,CASSLRRGGQGDYQPQHF,TGTGCCAGCAGCTTGAGGAGGGGAGGACAGGGGGATTATCAGCCCCAGCATTTT
TRBJ2-7,NA,TRBV19,NA,CASSRDAGPGGYEQYF,TGTGCCAGTAGTCGGGACGCCGGACCCGGGGGTTACGAGCAGTACTTC
TRBJ2-2,few,TRBV4-1,TRBD2,CASSQDRGGGAGRAGELFF,TGCGCCAGCAGCCAAGATCGGGGCGGGGGGGCCGGAAGGGCCGGGGAGCTGTTTTTT
TRBJ2-2,NA,TRBV5-1,NA,CASTLGGQSTGELFF,TGCGCCAGTACGCTGGGGGGACAGTCAACCGGGGAGCTGTTTTTT
TRBJ2-5,NA,TRBV21-1,NA,CASTPVRGGETQYF,TGTGCCAGCACCCCAGTAAGGGGAGGCGAGACCCAGTACTTC
TRBJ2-3,NA,TRBV6-1,NA,CASSVADTDTQYF,TGTGCCAGCAGTGTGGCAGACACAGATACGCAGTATTTT
TRBJ1-1,NA,TRBV6-4,NA,CASRASSSYTEAFF,TGTGCCAGCAGGGCCAGTTCTTCCTACACTGAAGCTTTCTTT
TRBJ1-2,few,TRBV13,NA,CASSYIRRDYTF,TGTGCCAGCAGCTACATACGTCGGGACTACACCTTC
TRBJ2-1,NA,TRBV7-2,TRBD2,CASSPRLAGEGEQFF,TGTGCCAGCAGCCCGCGACTAGCGGGGGAGGGTGAGCAGTTCTTC
TRBJ1-2,NA,TRBV6-1,NA,CASSKGEIYGYTF,TGTGCCAGCAGTAAAGGGGAGATCTATGGCTACACCTTC
TRBJ1-6,NA,TRBV28,NA,CASLGGIALHF,TGTGCCTCTCTGGGGGGAATTGCCCTCCACTTT
TRBJ2-3,NA,TRBV5-1,TRBD2,CASSPTGSGGADTQYF,TGCGCCAGCAGCCCCACGGGTAGCGGGGGCGCAGATACGCAGTATTTT